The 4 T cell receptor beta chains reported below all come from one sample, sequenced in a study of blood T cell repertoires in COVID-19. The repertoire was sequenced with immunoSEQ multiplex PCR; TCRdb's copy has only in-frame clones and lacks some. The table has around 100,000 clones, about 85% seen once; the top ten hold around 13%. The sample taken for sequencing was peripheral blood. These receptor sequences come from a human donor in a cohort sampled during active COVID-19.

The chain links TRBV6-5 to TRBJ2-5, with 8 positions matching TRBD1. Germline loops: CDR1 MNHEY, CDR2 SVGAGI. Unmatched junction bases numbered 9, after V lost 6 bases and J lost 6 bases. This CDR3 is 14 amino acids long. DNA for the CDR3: TGTGCCAGCAGACCCGCTGGACAGGGCAAGACCCAGTACTTC. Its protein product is CASRPAGQGKTQYF.

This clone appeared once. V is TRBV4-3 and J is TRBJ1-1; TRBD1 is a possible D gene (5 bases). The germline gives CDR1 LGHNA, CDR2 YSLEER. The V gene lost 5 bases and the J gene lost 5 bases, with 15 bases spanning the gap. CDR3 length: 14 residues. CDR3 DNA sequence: TGCGCCAGCAGCTCCGGGGGTTCGGGGACTGAAGCTTTCTTT. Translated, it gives CASSSGGSGTEAFF.

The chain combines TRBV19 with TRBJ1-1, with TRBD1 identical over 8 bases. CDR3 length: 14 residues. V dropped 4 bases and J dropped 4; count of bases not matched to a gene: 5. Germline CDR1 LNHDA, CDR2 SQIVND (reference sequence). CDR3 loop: CASSNTQGATEAFF. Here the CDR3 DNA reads TGTGCCAGTAGTAACACGCAGGGGGCCACTGAAGCTTTCTTT.

CDR3 DNA: TGTGCCAACGGGGAACCAGTTGGTGGCTACACCTTC. This codes for CANGEPVGGYTF. V usage is TRBV6-5 and J usage is TRBJ1-2; D unresolved. Germline V gene lookup returns CDR1 MNHEY and CDR2 SVGAGI. This CDR3 comprises 12 residues. Between the trimmed V and J ends, which lost 10 bases and 7 bases, there was a span of 16 bases.